What follows describes a single T cell receptor beta chain. Its antigen is as yet unknown. Measured with immunoSEQ multiplex PCR; TCRdb has only the in-frame clones, and not every one. The sample holds 100,000 or so clones, 70% to 90% seen once. The data derive from a study of T cell responses to AZD1222 COVID-19 vaccine. As for the study in general: The study pooled second doses at about 4 or about 12 weeks. Study-wide results and caveats: Spike-specific TCR breadth and depth both grew after two AZD1222 doses. Baseline serostatus was positive in only a handful of AZD1222 recipients. Clonal diversity may have been underestimated in mostly white British donors.

The sample here was peripheral blood, taken on day 0 of AZD1222 vaccination. This TCR derives from an adult in good health.

CDR3 in amino acids: CAISESRGSEQYF. The CDR3 coding sequence is TGTGCCATCAGTGAGTCTCGGGGAAGCGAGCAGTACTTC. The V gene is TRBV10-3, the J gene TRBJ2-7; a weak D match, TRBD2 (5 bases). Germline CDR1 ENHRY, CDR2 SYGVKD. The CDR3 contains 13 residues. Trimming shortened V by 0 bases and J by 6 bases, and 9 bases separated the two germline ends.